Following are 2 T cell receptor beta chains from one sample sequenced in a study of early T cells in non-severe SARS-CoV-2 infection. TCRdb recomputed calls from the 5' RACE reads with MiXCR, one row per CDR3 protein. The data contain about 58,000 distinct CDR3 sequences, over 10% of them singletons. The sample consisted of whole blood. Every receptor here comes from an adult who was a healthcare worker with PCR-confirmed SARS-CoV-2 infection or an uninfected control (not recorded which).

V is TRBV2 and J is TRBJ2-5; 7 bases are a match to TRBD1. J was trimmed by 2 bases and V by 6 bases; bases with no gene match: 6. The CDR3 loop spans 14 amino acids. Germline V gene data show CDR1 as SNHLY and CDR2 as FYNNEI. As DNA, the CDR3 is TGTGCCAGCAGCCAGGACAGGCGTCAAGAGACCCAGTACTTC. Its translation: CASSQDRRQETQYF.

The V call is TRBV5-1, the J call TRBJ2-2; D remains ambiguous. Germline V gene lookup returns CDR1 SGHRS and CDR2 YFSETQ. There are 14 residues in the CDR3. Trimming stripped 4 bases from V and 0 bases from J, with 7 bases between. The CDR3, as DNA: TGCGCCAGCAGCCCCGACCCGAACACCGGGGAGCTGTTTTTT. Translation: CASSPDPNTGELFF.